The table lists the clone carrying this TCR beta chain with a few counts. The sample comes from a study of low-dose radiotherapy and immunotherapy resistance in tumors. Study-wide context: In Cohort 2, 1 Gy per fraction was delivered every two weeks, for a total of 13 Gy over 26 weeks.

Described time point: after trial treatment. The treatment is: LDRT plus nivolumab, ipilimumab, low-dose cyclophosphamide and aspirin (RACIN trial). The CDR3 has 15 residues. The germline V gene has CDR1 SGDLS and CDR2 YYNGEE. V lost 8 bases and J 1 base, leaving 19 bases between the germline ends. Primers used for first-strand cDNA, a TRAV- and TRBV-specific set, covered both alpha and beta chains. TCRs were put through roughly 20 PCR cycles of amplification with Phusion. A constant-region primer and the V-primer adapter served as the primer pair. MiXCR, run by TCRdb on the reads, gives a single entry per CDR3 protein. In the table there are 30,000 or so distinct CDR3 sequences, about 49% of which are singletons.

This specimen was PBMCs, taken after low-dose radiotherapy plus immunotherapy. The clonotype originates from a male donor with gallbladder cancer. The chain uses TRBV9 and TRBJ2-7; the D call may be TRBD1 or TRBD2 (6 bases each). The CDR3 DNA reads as TGTGCCAGGCGGGACACAATTTTCAAATCCTACGAGCAGTACTTC. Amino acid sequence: CARRDTIFKSYEQYF. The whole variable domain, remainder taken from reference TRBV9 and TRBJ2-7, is DSGVTQTPKHLITATGQRVTLRCSPRSGDLSVYWYQQSLDQGLQFLIQYYNGEERAKGNILERFSAQQFPDLHSELNLSSLELGDSALYFCARRDTIFKSYEQYFGPGTRLTVT.